A selection of T cell receptor beta chains follows, all from one sample in a study of blood T cell repertoires in COVID-19. Profiling relied on immunoSEQ multiplex PCR, and the TCRdb table lists in-frame clones only, not all of them. The repertoire consists of approximately 380,000 clones, with more than 70% occurring once and the leading ten covering around 1.2%. The sample consisted of PBMCs or T cells enriched from blood (not recorded which). The receptor source for this set is a woman aged 18 to 35 who had recovered from COVID-19. The CDR3 runs from the conserved cysteine through the conserved F or W. Fields, in order: D gene, V gene, clone size, J gene, CDR3 DNA, CDR3 protein. A D gene is named only where the DNA matches it firmly. The listing skips clone size in some rows; elsewhere it reads once, few, many or a size class.

d_gene: NA
v_gene: TRBV11-3
abundance: NA
j_gene: TRBJ2-1
CDR3nt: TGTGCCAGCAGCTTAGCCGACCTAGCAGGGGTGGGTTACAATGAGCAGTTCTTC
CDR3aa: CASSLADLAGVGYNEQFF

d_gene: TRBD2
v_gene: TRBV5-1
abundance: NA
j_gene: TRBJ2-7
CDR3nt: TGCGCCAGCAGCTTGACTAGCGGGGCCTACGAGCAGTACTTC
CDR3aa: CASSLTSGAYEQYF

d_gene: NA
v_gene: TRBV19
abundance: NA
j_gene: TRBJ2-1
CDR3nt: TGTGCCAGTAACACAGGGTTGCAAAACAATGAGCAGTTCTTC
CDR3aa: CASNTGLQNNEQFF

d_gene: NA
v_gene: TRBV5-1
abundance: NA
j_gene: TRBJ1-1
CDR3nt: TGCGCCAGCAGCCAACAAGGACAAGAGAACACTGAAGCTTTCTTT
CDR3aa: CASSQQGQENTEAFF

d_gene: NA
v_gene: TRBV18
abundance: NA
j_gene: TRBJ2-1
CDR3nt: TGTGCCAGCTCACAAAGCCAGGGGAATGAGCAGTTCTTC
CDR3aa: CASSQSQGNEQFF

d_gene: TRBD2
v_gene: TRBV4-2
abundance: NA
j_gene: TRBJ2-5
CDR3nt: TGTGCCAGCAGCCAAGAGTCACTAGCGGGGGGAGAGACCCAGTACTTC
CDR3aa: CASSQESLAGGETQYF

d_gene: NA
v_gene: TRBV6-2/TRBV6-3
abundance: NA
j_gene: TRBJ2-1
CDR3nt: TGTGCCAGCAGTTACCCTCCCAAACTAGGCTACAATGAGCAGTTCTTC
CDR3aa: CASSYPPKLGYNEQFF

d_gene: NA
v_gene: TRBV7-8
abundance: few
j_gene: TRBJ1-1
CDR3nt: TGTGCCAGCAGCTGGCTGGGAGGTCTGAACACTGAAGCTTTCTTT
CDR3aa: CASSWLGGLNTEAFF

d_gene: TRBD1
v_gene: TRBV6-5
abundance: NA
j_gene: TRBJ1-1
CDR3nt: TGTGCCAGCTCCGTCAGGGGGCGTACTGAAGCTTTCTTT
CDR3aa: CASSVRGRTEAFF

d_gene: TRBD2
v_gene: TRBV5-1
abundance: NA
j_gene: TRBJ2-1
CDR3nt: TGCGCCAGCAGTAGCGGGGGGGCCGCGGATGAGCAGTTCTTC
CDR3aa: CASSSGGAADEQFF

d_gene: TRBD1
v_gene: TRBV19
abundance: NA
j_gene: TRBJ1-2
CDR3nt: TGTGCCAGTAGTATGCTCAGGGGGAACTATGGCTACACCTTC
CDR3aa: CASSMLRGNYGYTF

d_gene: TRBD1
v_gene: TRBV5-1
abundance: once
j_gene: TRBJ2-7
CDR3nt: TGCGCCAGCAGCTTGGACGGGACAGGTGTCGAGCAGTACTTC
CDR3aa: CASSLDGTGVEQYF

d_gene: NA
v_gene: TRBV6-2/TRBV6-3
abundance: NA
j_gene: TRBJ2-7
CDR3nt: TGTGCCAGCAGTTACGCGACTAGACGCTACGAGCAGTACTTC
CDR3aa: CASSYATRRYEQYF

d_gene: NA
v_gene: TRBV27
abundance: NA
j_gene: TRBJ1-1
CDR3nt: TGTGCCAGCAGGCCAGACAGGCCGAACACTGAAGCTTTCTTT
CDR3aa: CASRPDRPNTEAFF

d_gene: NA
v_gene: TRBV24-1
abundance: few
j_gene: TRBJ2-3
CDR3nt: TGTGCCACCAGTGGGGCCGGTCAAGATACGCAGTATTTT
CDR3aa: CATSGAGQDTQYF

d_gene: TRBD1
v_gene: TRBV4-1
abundance: once
j_gene: TRBJ1-1
CDR3nt: TGCGCCAGCAGCCTCGACAGGGCATCTGAAGCTTTCTTT
CDR3aa: CASSLDRASEAFF

d_gene: NA
v_gene: TRBV12-3/TRBV12-4
abundance: NA
j_gene: TRBJ1-2
CDR3nt: TGTGCCAGCAGGGTGGCTGGGGCCAATGGCTACACCTTC
CDR3aa: CASRVAGANGYTF

d_gene: NA
v_gene: TRBV9
abundance: NA
j_gene: TRBJ1-4
CDR3nt: TGTGCCAGCAGCGTAGACGGGGGTACAACTAATGAAAAACTGTTTTTT
CDR3aa: CASSVDGGTTNEKLFF

d_gene: NA
v_gene: TRBV7-6
abundance: NA
j_gene: TRBJ1-3
CDR3nt: TGTGCCAGCAGCTTAGCCAGGGATTCTGGAAACACCATATATTTT
CDR3aa: CASSLARDSGNTIYF

d_gene: NA
v_gene: TRBV19
abundance: NA
j_gene: TRBJ2-7
CDR3nt: TGTGCCAGTAGTATAGGAGGGATAGGGTCCTACGAGCAGTACTTC
CDR3aa: CASSIGGIGSYEQYF

d_gene: NA
v_gene: TRBV11-2
abundance: NA
j_gene: TRBJ1-6
CDR3nt: TGTGCCAGCAGCCCTAGAACCCGGCCCGCCCCTATCCTCCTCCACTTT
CDR3aa: CASSPRTRPAPILLHF

d_gene: NA
v_gene: TRBV7-2
abundance: NA
j_gene: TRBJ2-7
CDR3nt: TGTGCCAGCAGCTTAGAGGTGGAGAGCTCCTACGAGCAGTACTTC
CDR3aa: CASSLEVESSYEQYF

d_gene: NA
v_gene: TRBV12-5
abundance: NA
j_gene: TRBJ1-1
CDR3nt: TGTGCTAGTGGTCTCACAGAGAACACTGAAGCTTTCTTT
CDR3aa: CASGLTENTEAFF

d_gene: NA
v_gene: TRBV12-3/TRBV12-4
abundance: NA
j_gene: TRBJ2-7
CDR3nt: TGTGCCAGCAGTTCCGGGACCTACGAGCAGTACTTC
CDR3aa: CASSSGTYEQYF

d_gene: TRBD1
v_gene: TRBV7-6
abundance: NA
j_gene: TRBJ1-5
CDR3nt: TGTGCCAGCAGCTTAGCTAGGGGGCTCGGACAGCCCCAGCATTTT
CDR3aa: CASSLARGLGQPQHF

d_gene: TRBD2
v_gene: TRBV5-6
abundance: once
j_gene: TRBJ2-5
CDR3nt: TGTGCCAGCAGCCCCCGACTAGCGGGGGAACAAGAGACCCAGTACTTC
CDR3aa: CASSPRLAGEQETQYF

d_gene: NA
v_gene: TRBV20-1
abundance: NA
j_gene: TRBJ1-2
CDR3nt: TGCAGTGCCCCCCTTTTCAGTGGCTACACCTTC
CDR3aa: CSAPLFSGYTF

d_gene: TRBD2
v_gene: TRBV29-1
abundance: NA
j_gene: TRBJ2-1
CDR3nt: TGCAGCGTTGAAGACCCGAGAGCGGGGAGATACAATGAGCAGTTCTTC
CDR3aa: CSVEDPRAGRYNEQFF

d_gene: NA
v_gene: TRBV6-2/TRBV6-3
abundance: NA
j_gene: TRBJ1-1
CDR3nt: TGTGCCAGCAGTCTTACAGGGTCGCACACTGAAGCTTTCTTT
CDR3aa: CASSLTGSHTEAFF

d_gene: NA
v_gene: TRBV7-2
abundance: NA
j_gene: TRBJ2-7
CDR3nt: TGTGCCAGCAGCTTAGGGGCTAGCGTAAGCTCCTACGAGCAGTACTTC
CDR3aa: CASSLGASVSSYEQYF

d_gene: TRBD1
v_gene: TRBV6-5
abundance: NA
j_gene: TRBJ2-7
CDR3nt: TGTGCCAGCAGTTACCATGACAGGGGGCGAAACGAGCAGTACTTC
CDR3aa: CASSYHDRGRNEQYF

d_gene: NA
v_gene: TRBV15
abundance: NA
j_gene: TRBJ1-1
CDR3nt: TGTGCCACTAAGCCGACAGTGGGCACTGAAGCTTTCTTT
CDR3aa: CATKPTVGTEAFF

d_gene: TRBD2
v_gene: TRBV3-1/TRBV3-2
abundance: once
j_gene: TRBJ2-3
CDR3nt: TGTGCCAGCAGCCCATCTAGCGGGGGCACAGATACGCAGTATTTT
CDR3aa: CASSPSSGGTDTQYF

d_gene: NA
v_gene: TRBV4-3
abundance: NA
j_gene: TRBJ1-2
CDR3nt: TGCGCCAGCAGCCAACAGCGGGTCAACTATGGCTACACCTTC
CDR3aa: CASSQQRVNYGYTF

d_gene: NA
v_gene: TRBV5-5
abundance: NA
j_gene: TRBJ2-2
CDR3nt: TGTGCCAGCAGCTTGGAGCTCGGGGGAGGGGAGCTGTTTTTT
CDR3aa: CASSLELGGGELFF

d_gene: NA
v_gene: TRBV4-1
abundance: NA
j_gene: TRBJ2-7
CDR3nt: TGCGCCAGCAGCCAAGGGCCCTACGAGCAGTACTTC
CDR3aa: CASSQGPYEQYF

d_gene: TRBD1
v_gene: TRBV4-1
abundance: NA
j_gene: TRBJ1-1
CDR3nt: TGCGCCAGCAGCACTCGACAGGGGGACACTGAAGCTTTCTTT
CDR3aa: CASSTRQGDTEAFF

d_gene: TRBD1
v_gene: TRBV19
abundance: NA
j_gene: TRBJ1-2
CDR3nt: TGTGCCAGTAGTCCTCGACAGGGCCCCTATGGCTACACCTTC
CDR3aa: CASSPRQGPYGYTF

d_gene: TRBD1
v_gene: TRBV5-6
abundance: few
j_gene: TRBJ1-5
CDR3nt: TGTGCCAGCAGCCGTTTGGACAGGGACAATCAGCCCCAGCATTTT
CDR3aa: CASSRLDRDNQPQHF

d_gene: TRBD1
v_gene: TRBV5-1
abundance: NA
j_gene: TRBJ1-2
CDR3nt: TGCGCCAGCACCTCGAGACAGGGGGTACACTATGGCTACACCTTC
CDR3aa: CASTSRQGVHYGYTF

d_gene: TRBD1
v_gene: TRBV5-1
abundance: NA
j_gene: TRBJ2-1
CDR3nt: TGCGCCAGCAGCTTGTCAGGACAGGGTGAGCAGTTCTTC
CDR3aa: CASSLSGQGEQFF

d_gene: TRBD1
v_gene: TRBV19
abundance: few
j_gene: TRBJ1-1
CDR3nt: TGTGCCAGTAGTATAGGAGGGACAGTCACTGAAGCTTTCTTT
CDR3aa: CASSIGGTVTEAFF

d_gene: NA
v_gene: TRBV20-1
abundance: NA
j_gene: TRBJ1-2
CDR3nt: TGCAGTGCTAGCGGGGGAGATGGCTACACCTTC
CDR3aa: CSASGGDGYTF

d_gene: NA
v_gene: TRBV30
abundance: NA
j_gene: TRBJ1-6
CDR3nt: TGTGCCTGGCAGAACAGGGATAGTAATTCACCCCTCCACTTT
CDR3aa: CAWQNRDSNSPLHF

d_gene: TRBD1
v_gene: TRBV11-2
abundance: few
j_gene: TRBJ1-1
CDR3nt: TGTGCCAGCAGCTTAGATCTCGGACAGGGGTTGAACACTGAAGCTTTCTTT
CDR3aa: CASSLDLGQGLNTEAFF

d_gene: NA
v_gene: TRBV30
abundance: NA
j_gene: TRBJ1-1
CDR3nt: TGTGCCTGGAGTGGTGGGACTGTAGCTTTCTTT
CDR3aa: CAWSGGTVAFF

d_gene: NA
v_gene: TRBV4-1
abundance: NA
j_gene: TRBJ2-1
CDR3nt: TGCGCCAGCAGCCCCACAACCTCCTACAATGAGCAGTTCTTC
CDR3aa: CASSPTTSYNEQFF

d_gene: NA
v_gene: TRBV21-1
abundance: NA
j_gene: TRBJ1-5
CDR3nt: TGTGCCAGCAGCAGGTCTTTACCGGGACAGGGAACTTATAGCAATCAGCCCCAGCATTTT
CDR3aa: CASSRSLPGQGTYSNQPQHF

d_gene: NA
v_gene: TRBV13
abundance: NA
j_gene: TRBJ1-4
CDR3nt: TGTGCCAGCAGCTTTCAGGGCCTCCCTGAAAAACTGTTTTTT
CDR3aa: CASSFQGLPEKLFF

d_gene: TRBD2
v_gene: TRBV5-4
abundance: NA
j_gene: TRBJ2-5
CDR3nt: TGTGCCAGCAGCTCCTGGACTAGCGGGGGTTTCGAGACCCAGTACTTC
CDR3aa: CASSSWTSGGFETQYF

d_gene: NA
v_gene: TRBV10-3
abundance: NA
j_gene: TRBJ2-7
CDR3nt: TGTGCCATCAGTGAACTAGGTGAGCAGTACTTC
CDR3aa: CAISELGEQYF

d_gene: NA
v_gene: TRBV5-1
abundance: NA
j_gene: TRBJ2-7
CDR3nt: TGCGCCAGCAGCTTGGGTCCGAAACAGGGAACATACGAGCAGTACTTC
CDR3aa: CASSLGPKQGTYEQYF

d_gene: NA
v_gene: TRBV5-6
abundance: once
j_gene: TRBJ2-3
CDR3nt: TGTGCCAGCAGCTTTGCGGGGATCACAGATACGCAGTATTTT
CDR3aa: CASSFAGITDTQYF